This record covers a single T cell receptor (beta chain). The antigen remains unidentified. These data belong to a study of cytomegalovirus exposure and HLA in healthy donors. Study results and limitations: Subsequent analysis showed first-cohort TCR clusters tending to co-occur in 120 validation repertoires. Among TCR beta chains, those listed as cytomegalovirus-associated numbered fewer than 200.

The donors were members of the validation cohort, which comprised about 120 subjects and was separate from the first cohort of 666 subjects. Assay used: immunoSEQ multiplex PCR; TCRdb lists only in-frame clones, some missing. The sample has 150,000 to 200,000 clones, around four fifths seen once. Germline CDR1 SGHTA, CDR2 FQGNSA. The CDR3 has 19 amino acids. V was cut by 1 base and J by 0 bases, with 18 bases left in between. Sample: PBMCs. The receptor comes from a man aged 25 to 45 in good health and CMV-seropositive. The chain recombines TRBV7-2 with TRBJ1-4, with D perhaps matching TRBD1 (6 bases). In DNA form, the CDR3 reads TGTGCCAGCAGCTTAGTCTACAGGGCCCTACATTCAACTAATGAAAAACTGTTTTTT. Translating it yields CASSLVYRALHSTNEKLFF.